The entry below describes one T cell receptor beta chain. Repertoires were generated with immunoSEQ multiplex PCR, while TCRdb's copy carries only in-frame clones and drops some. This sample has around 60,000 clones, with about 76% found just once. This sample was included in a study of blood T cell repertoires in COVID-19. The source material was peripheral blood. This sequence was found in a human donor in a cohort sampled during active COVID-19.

CDR3 loop: CAYWGENYEQYF. Here the CDR3 DNA reads TGTGCCTACTGGGGAGAAAACTACGAGCAGTACTTC. The chain employs TRBV7-9 and TRBJ2-7, with D maybe TRBD2 (5 bases). Germline lookup yields CDR1 SEHNR and CDR2 FQNEAQ (reference sequence). V was pared by 11 bases and J by 3 bases, with 14 bases between. CDR3 length: 12 amino acids.